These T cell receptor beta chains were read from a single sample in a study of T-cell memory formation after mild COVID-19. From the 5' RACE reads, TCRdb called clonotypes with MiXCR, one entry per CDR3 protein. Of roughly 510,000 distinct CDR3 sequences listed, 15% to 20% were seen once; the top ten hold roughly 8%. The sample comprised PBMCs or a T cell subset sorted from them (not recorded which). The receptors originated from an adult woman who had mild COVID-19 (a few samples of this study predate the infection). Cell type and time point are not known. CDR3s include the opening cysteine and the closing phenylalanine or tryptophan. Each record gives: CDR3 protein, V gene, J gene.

CASSRQPQGETQYF	TRBV18	TRBJ2-5
CASSSGGNHNSPLHF	TRBV7-9	TRBJ1-6
CASRQRSPDNYGYTF	TRBV7-2	TRBJ1-2
CASSFGALRGYGYEQYF	TRBV12-3/TRBV12-4	TRBJ2-7
CASSFGRANTEAFF	TRBV27	TRBJ1-1
CASSQALSGVSDEQFF	TRBV4-2	TRBJ2-1
CASSLLGGAYNEQFF	TRBV7-6	TRBJ2-1
CATRQGARTGELFF	TRBV6-1	TRBJ2-2
CASSPGTGRSYNEQFF	TRBV5-1	TRBJ2-1
CASSVEVRGWDTDTQYF	TRBV9	TRBJ2-3
CASSPAFGTSSAGELFF	TRBV3-1	TRBJ2-2
CASSAGLRGQDTGELFF	TRBV5-1	TRBJ2-2
CASSQRLGNSYEQYF	TRBV4-3	TRBJ2-7
CASGSTGSRGHEQYF	TRBV19	TRBJ2-7
CSVEGNGETQYF	TRBV29-1	TRBJ2-5
CAYHRAGGNTIYF	TRBV30	TRBJ1-3
CASSGGDATNEKLFF	TRBV5-6	TRBJ1-4
CSARRRHSGNTIYF	TRBV20-1	TRBJ1-3
CASSDPGGGYTF	TRBV6-1	TRBJ1-2
CASSEWVYGYTF	TRBV25-1	TRBJ1-2
CASSPQVSNTEAFF	TRBV7-9	TRBJ1-1
CASSQAKNTEAFF	TRBV3-1	TRBJ1-1
CASSDLGPEPYEQYF	TRBV7-9	TRBJ2-7
CASSLSDGSYEQYF	TRBV13	TRBJ2-7
CASSQDRLAGDSYEQYF	TRBV4-3	TRBJ2-7
CASSLLSGGARGEQFF	TRBV7-6	TRBJ2-1
CSVEDHSDYRFYGYTF	TRBV29-1	TRBJ1-2
CASSESWTGVGGETQYF	TRBV9	TRBJ2-5
CATSSRANYGYTF	TRBV15	TRBJ1-2
CASSTRNADTQYF	TRBV7-3	TRBJ2-3
CASSTAGGWDEQFF	TRBV5-1	TRBJ2-1
CIPSQASMNTEAFF	TRBV20-1	TRBJ1-1
CASSLYSRQGAFTGELFF	TRBV5-1	TRBJ2-2
CASSFNPSGGAMVTQYF	TRBV5-1	TRBJ2-3
CSVRETGVLETQYF	TRBV29-1	TRBJ2-5
CSATGADTQYF	TRBV20-1	TRBJ2-3
CASSIQGESYEQYF	TRBV19	TRBJ2-7
CSARGLAGRETQYF	TRBV20-1	TRBJ2-5
CASSLGGGYGNEQFF	TRBV12-3/TRBV12-4	TRBJ2-1
CASSQGLLAGGPGTDTQYF	TRBV25-1	TRBJ2-3
CATSDRSGRVYNEQFF	TRBV24-1	TRBJ2-1
CASSLGTGATFYEQYF	TRBV5-6	TRBJ2-7
CASSLGGAGVNTEAFF	TRBV11-2	TRBJ1-1
CASSLVVDGANYGYTF	TRBV5-6	TRBJ1-2
CASSLSVRGATDTQYF	TRBV27	TRBJ2-3
CASSPFEGAEKLFF	TRBV12-3/TRBV12-4	TRBJ1-4
CASSASGNYNEQFF	TRBV9	TRBJ2-1
CASSRLGGYTEAFF	TRBV14	TRBJ1-1
CASSTGLAGGTDTQYF	TRBV5-1	TRBJ2-3
CASSQDRATSGRQPQHF	TRBV4-1	TRBJ1-5
CASSPDGVISGNTIYF	TRBV7-9	TRBJ1-3
CASSPSPGYEQYF	TRBV18	TRBJ2-7
CASILGTGMELATEAFF	TRBV27	TRBJ1-1
CSVSSRTGVSEQFF	TRBV29-1	TRBJ2-1
CASSYQGNTGELFF	TRBV6-5	TRBJ2-2